This TCR beta chain derives from a study of T-cell memory formation after mild COVID-19. Study details: Largely, the TCR clusters proved donor specific. Study-level findings and limits: Unconfirmed was the SARS-CoV-2 specificity of second-wave clones that peaked on day 37.

Concerning this clonotype: Its matching antigen is unknown.

Trimming shortened V by 6 bases and J by 0 bases, and 15 bases separated the two germline ends. The CDR3 is 16 residues long. Germline-derived CDR1 and CDR2 are MNHEY and SMNVEV (reference sequence). TCRdb itself ran the 5' RACE reads through MiXCR, one entry per CDR3 protein. There are about 400,000 distinct CDR3 sequences in the sample; approximately 14% occur only once, and approximately 20% lies in the top ten. Sequencing input: PBMCs or a T cell subset sorted from them (not recorded which). This receptor was identified in a man aged 18 to 30 who had mild COVID-19 (a few samples of this study predate the infection). Cell type and time point are not known. The chain joins TRBV27 to TRBJ2-1, with D possibly being TRBD1 (6 bases). The CDR3 loop reads CASSLNTGSSYNEQFF. The CDR3 coding sequence is TGTGCCAGCAGCTTAAATACAGGGAGCTCCTACAATGAGCAGTTCTTC.